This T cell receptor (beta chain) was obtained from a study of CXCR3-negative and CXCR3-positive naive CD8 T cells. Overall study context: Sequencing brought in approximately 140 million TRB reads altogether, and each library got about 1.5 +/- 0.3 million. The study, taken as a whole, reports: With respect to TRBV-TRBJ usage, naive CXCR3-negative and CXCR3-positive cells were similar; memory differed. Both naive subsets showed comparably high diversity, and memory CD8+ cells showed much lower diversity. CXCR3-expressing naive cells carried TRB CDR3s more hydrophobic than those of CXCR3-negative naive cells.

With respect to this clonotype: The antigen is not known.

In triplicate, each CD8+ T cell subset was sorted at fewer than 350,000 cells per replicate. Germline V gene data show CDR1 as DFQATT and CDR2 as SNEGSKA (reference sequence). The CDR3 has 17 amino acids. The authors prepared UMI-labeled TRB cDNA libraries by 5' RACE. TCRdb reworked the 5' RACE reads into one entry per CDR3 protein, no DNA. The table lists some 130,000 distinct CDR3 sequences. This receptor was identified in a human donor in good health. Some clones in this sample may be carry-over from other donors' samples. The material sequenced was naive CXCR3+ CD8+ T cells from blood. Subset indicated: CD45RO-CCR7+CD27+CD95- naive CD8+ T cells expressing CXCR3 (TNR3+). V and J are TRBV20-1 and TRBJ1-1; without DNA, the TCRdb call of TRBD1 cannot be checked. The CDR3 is CSANPWDRGIMNTEAFF.